The T cell receptor (beta chain) described here comes from a study of blood T cell repertoires in COVID-19. Study-level information: The United States, Italy and Spain were the sources of the acute and convalescent COVID-19 samples. Nucleic acid was either cDNA or gDNA, and it came from T cells, B-cell-depleted T cells, or PBMCs.

The germline V gene encodes CDR1 GTSNPN and CDR2 SVGIG (reference sequence). Trimming left V 3 bases short and J 7 bases short, with 18 bases between. This CDR3 spans 15 amino acids. In the study's own analysis: How many nucleated cells were present was estimated from reference gene primer amplification. Sequenced by immunoSEQ multiplex PCR; TCRdb stores in-frame clones only, minus some. V and J calls and clone size are as listed in that table; D and trimming were resolved from the DNA. The table lists about 82,000 clones, 70% to 90% of them singletons. This TCR came from an elderly man with active or convalescent COVID-19. The J gene is TRBJ2-2, the V gene TRBV30; D might be TRBD2 (6 bases). Sequences were obtained from peripheral blood. CDR3: CAWRPWEDMGGELFF. The DNA of the CDR3 is TGTGCCTGGAGGCCTTGGGAGGATATGGGCGGGGAGCTGTTTTTT. Filled out from reference TRBV30 and TRBJ2-2, the complete variable domain reads SQTIHQWPATLVQPVGSPLSLECTVEGTSNPNLYWYRQAAGRGLQLLFYSVGIGQISSEVPQNLSASRPQDRQFILSSKKLLLSDSGFYLCAWRPWEDMGGELFFGEGSRLTVL.